The clone carrying this T cell receptor beta chain showed up just once. The authors' processing: Amplified reference gene primers provided the basis for estimating nucleated cell counts. This table comes from immunoSEQ multiplex PCR, and its TCRdb copy is limited to in-frame clones, with some not included. Clone size and the V and J calls come from that table; the DNA yielded D and trimming. This table holds tens of thousands of clones, roughly nine tenths found once. This entry comes from a study of blood T cell repertoires in COVID-19. Germline assignment: CDR1 MRHNA and CDR2 SNTAGT. V lost 6 bases to trimming and J lost 1 base; unmatched junction nucleotides: 5. The CDR3 loop spans 16 amino acids.

The sequencing input was peripheral blood. This TCR was recovered from a man in his 60s with COVID-19, enrolled during active disease. The chain has TRBV6-4 and TRBJ2-2; TRBD2 aligns across 10 bases. CDR3 sequence reads: CASSPLAGVNTGELFF. The CDR3 coding sequence is TGTGCCAGCAGCCCGCTAGCGGGAGTGAACACCGGGGAGCTGTTTTTT.